Listed below are T cell receptor beta chains from one sample, sequenced in a study of T cell responses to AZD1222 COVID-19 vaccine. The table came from immunoSEQ multiplex PCR; TCRdb's copy has only in-frame clones and leaves some out. The sample lists about 93,000 clones, approximately 92% occurring once. The input for sequencing was peripheral blood, taken 28 days after the second AZD1222 dose. These receptors all come from an adult who received the AZD1222 COVID-19 vaccine. CDR3s include the opening cysteine and the closing phenylalanine or tryptophan. The D gene is left open where the match is weak. Size is stated for part of the rows, as once, few or many counts, or as a class when the clone is expanded.

v_gene,j_gene,d_gene,abundance,CDR3nt,CDR3aa
TRBV27,TRBJ1-2,.,.,TGTGCCAGCAGTTTATCGTGGCGTATCAACTATGGCTACACCTTC,CASSLSWRINYGYTF
TRBV3-1/TRBV3-2,TRBJ1-1,.,.,TGTGCCAGCAGCCCCCGATTAGGGACCGGACCTATGAACACTGAAGCTTTCTTT,CASSPRLGTGPMNTEAFF
TRBV9,TRBJ2-1,TRBD2,.,TGTGCCAGCAGCGCCAGAGCGGGAGGGCCAGGGAATGAGCAGTTCTTC,CASSARAGGPGNEQFF
TRBV2,TRBJ1-5,TRBD1,.,TGTGCCAGCAGTGAAGGGACAGGGGGAATCAGCAATCAGCCCCAGCATTTT,CASSEGTGGISNQPQHF
TRBV6-2/TRBV6-3,TRBJ1-5,.,.,TGTGCCAGCAGTCACGGGTCCACCTGGGCCGGCAATCAGCCCCAGCATTTT,CASSHGSTWAGNQPQHF
TRBV3-1/TRBV3-2,TRBJ2-3,TRBD2,.,TGTGCCAGCAGCCAACTAGCGGGACCCGATACGCAGTATTTT,CASSQLAGPDTQYF
TRBV5-1,TRBJ1-5,TRBD1,.,TGCGCCAGCAGCTTGGGCGATCAGGGGGCGTCGAAGAATCAGCCCCAGCATTTT,CASSLGDQGASKNQPQHF
TRBV7-8,TRBJ1-1,.,.,TGTGCCAGCAGCCCCTTCCCAAACACTGAAGCTTTCTTT,CASSPFPNTEAFF
TRBV27,TRBJ1-2,TRBD1,.,TGTGCCAGCAGACTACAGGGGGCAACGTATGGCTACACCTTC,CASRLQGATYGYTF
TRBV20-1,TRBJ1-2,.,.,TGCAGTGCTAGTTCCGGGGAGGATAACTATGGCTACACCTTC,CSASSGEDNYGYTF
TRBV7-9,TRBJ2-2,TRBD1,.,TGTGCCAGCAGCTTAGTCGGGACAGCGAACACCGGGGAGCTGTTTTTT,CASSLVGTANTGELFF
TRBV19,TRBJ2-1,.,.,TGTGCCATAGGAAGATTCAATGAGCAGTTCTTC,CAIGRFNEQFF
TRBV30,TRBJ1-2,.,.,TGTGCCTGGAGTGTAGAGGTTTATCAGAACTATGGCTACACCTTC,CAWSVEVYQNYGYTF
TRBV19,TRBJ2-5,.,.,TGTGCCAGTAGTCTTCGGGGGAGCCTCCAAGAGACCCAGTACTTC,CASSLRGSLQETQYF
TRBV18,TRBJ2-1,TRBD2,.,TGTGCCAGCTCACGGTTTGGCGGGAGTCGAGATGAGCAGTTCTTC,CASSRFGGSRDEQFF
TRBV4-1,TRBJ2-2,.,.,TGCGCCAGCAGCCAAGCCCTCTCCTTTACCGGGGAGCTGTTTTTT,CASSQALSFTGELFF
TRBV7-2,TRBJ1-2,TRBD1,.,TGTGCCAGCAGCTTCCAACAGGGGAACTATGGCTACACCTTC,CASSFQQGNYGYTF
TRBV9,TRBJ1-1,.,.,TGTGCCAGCAGCGCCCCAGGGTGGGGGGGTGAAGCTTTCTTT,CASSAPGWGGEAFF
TRBV7-2,TRBJ2-5,TRBD2,.,TGTGCCAGCAGCAACCTGGGACTAGCGGGGGGGGAGACCCAGTACTTC,CASSNLGLAGGETQYF
TRBV30,TRBJ1-2,.,.,TGTGCCTGGAGTAACGAGGGGCACTATGGCTACACCTTC,CAWSNEGHYGYTF
TRBV4-1,TRBJ2-6,TRBD1,.,TGCGCCAGCAGCAAGACATGGGAAACAGGGGCTGGGGCCAACGTCCTGACTTTC,CASSKTWETGAGANVLTF
TRBV5-1,TRBJ1-2,.,.,TGCGCCAGCAATATGGAGGCGGGGCCCGGTTTGTATGGCTACACCTTC,CASNMEAGPGLYGYTF
TRBV6-2/TRBV6-3,TRBJ1-2,TRBD1,.,TGTGCCAGCAGTTCCCCCGGACAGGGGCAATATGGCTACACCTTC,CASSSPGQGQYGYTF
TRBV11-1,TRBJ1-1,.,.,TGTGCCAGCAGCCCCATGGAGTCCCCTGAAGCTTTCTTT,CASSPMESPEAFF
TRBV2,TRBJ2-5,.,.,TGTGCCAGGGGGGACCACCAAGAGACCCAGTACTTC,CARGDHQETQYF
TRBV24-1,TRBJ1-1,.,.,TGTGCCACCAGTCCATTAGTGGGGAACACTGAAGCTTTCTTT,CATSPLVGNTEAFF
TRBV10-1,TRBJ2-7,TRBD1,.,TGCGCCAGCAGCGCCCGGGGACAGGACGAGCAGTACTTC,CASSARGQDEQYF
TRBV5-1,TRBJ2-2,TRBD1,.,TGCGCCAGCAGCTTACAGGGGGCAAGGACCGGGGAGCTGTTTTTT,CASSLQGARTGELFF
TRBV29-1,TRBJ1-3,TRBD1,.,TGCAGCGTGGCCGAACGCTGGACAGGGGGCTTGGACACCATATATTTT,CSVAERWTGGLDTIYF
TRBV27,TRBJ1-1,.,.,TGTGCCAGCAGTTTCGGACCGAACACTGAAGCTTTCTTT,CASSFGPNTEAFF
TRBV3-1/TRBV3-2,TRBJ1-1,.,.,TGTGCCAGCAGCCCTTCGGAGTTGAACACTGAAGCTTTCTTT,CASSPSELNTEAFF
TRBV9,TRBJ2-7,TRBD2,.,TGTGCCAGCAGCGTTGAGCCAGCGGGAAATGACGAGCAGTACTTC,CASSVEPAGNDEQYF
TRBV6-7,TRBJ2-7,.,.,TGTGCCTTCCCGGACTCCTACGAGCAGTACTTC,CAFPDSYEQYF
TRBV10-3,TRBJ2-6,TRBD2,.,TGTGCCATCAGTGAAGGGACGGTCGTGACTAGCGGGAGAAATGGGGCCAACGTCCTGACTTTC,CAISEGTVVTSGRNGANVLTF
TRBV6-5,TRBJ2-7,TRBD1,.,TGTGCCAGCAGTTACAGTGGGGTGGACAGGGGCTACGAGCAGTACTTC,CASSYSGVDRGYEQYF
TRBV11-3,TRBJ2-3,.,.,TGTGCCAGCAGCTTGGGAGCGAGGGATACGCAGTATTTT,CASSLGARDTQYF
TRBV7-3,TRBJ2-3,.,.,TGTGCCAGCAGCGAAACAGGGTCAGCTACGCAGTATTTT,CASSETGSATQYF
TRBV14,TRBJ1-2,.,once,TGTGCCAGCAGTCCAGATTTTGTCTCGGGCTACACCTTC,CASSPDFVSGYTF
TRBV7-8,TRBJ1-5,.,.,TGTGCCAGCAGCTTAGCGTGGGATGGGGGGCCTAATCAGCCCCAGCATTTT,CASSLAWDGGPNQPQHF
TRBV29-1,TRBJ2-7,.,few,TGCAGCGTCCTGAACCGAGGGACGGGGGAGCAGTACTTC,CSVLNRGTGEQYF
TRBV10-2,TRBJ1-1,.,.,TGCGCCAGCAGTGAAGGCCGAGGGAACACTGAAGCTTTCTTT,CASSEGRGNTEAFF
TRBV6-5,TRBJ2-7,TRBD1,few,TGTGCCAGCAGTCAACGTGGGGACAGCTCCTACGAGCAGTACTTC,CASSQRGDSSYEQYF
TRBV12-3/TRBV12-4,TRBJ1-1,.,.,TGTGCCAGCAGTTTATTAACAGACACTGAAGCTTTCTTT,CASSLLTDTEAFF
TRBV2,TRBJ2-1,TRBD2,.,TGTGCCAGCAGTGAACTAGCGGGAACCTACAATGAGCAGTTCTTC,CASSELAGTYNEQFF
TRBV6-5,TRBJ1-4,.,once,TGTGCCAGCAGTTACTCTCGGGGGGGCTGGGAAAAACTGTTTTTT,CASSYSRGGWEKLFF
TRBV6-5,TRBJ1-3,.,.,TGTGCCAGCAGATCCGACAGGTTCTCTGGAAACACCATATATTTT,CASRSDRFSGNTIYF
TRBV18,TRBJ2-3,TRBD2,.,TGTGCCAGCTCACCGTTGCGGCGGGGGAGCACAGATACGCAGTATTTT,CASSPLRRGSTDTQYF
TRBV5-6,TRBJ2-6,.,.,TGTGCCAGCAGCTTGGTTGACAGATTCTCTGGGGCCAACGTCCTGACTTTC,CASSLVDRFSGANVLTF